The clone carrying this T cell receptor beta chain has just a few counts. A universal primer site was created by template switching, with the cDNA bearing unique molecular identifiers. TCRdb called the 5' RACE reads again in MiXCR, with one record for every CDR3 protein. The data contain around 960,000 distinct CDR3 sequences, 12% of them seen just once; the ten biggest clones take up around 1.6%. The V gene lost 6 bases and the J gene lost 0 bases, with 12 bases spanning the gap. The CDR3 covers 15 residues. CDR1 is LNHDA and CDR2 is SQIVND in the germline V gene (reference sequence). These data originate in a study of identical twins. This same sample was also part of a study on yellow fever vaccine responses in identical twins.

The sample was PBMCs. The chain couples TRBV19 to TRBJ1-3, with D possibly being TRBD1 (6 bases). The clonotype was recovered from a woman aged 18-29 years in good health. CDR3 in amino acids: CASRKGGSSGNTIYF. DNA for the CDR3: TGTGCCAGTAGAAAGGGGGGGAGCTCTGGAAACACCATATATTTT.